The clone carrying this T cell receptor beta chain occurred a few times. Its antigen is still unknown. This sample is part of a study of chemoradiotherapy in HPV16-positive cancers. With 4 bases removed from V and 5 bases from J, the gap between germline ends came to 18 bases. This CDR3 has 15 amino acids. Germline values: CDR1 SEHNR, CDR2 FQNEAQ (reference sequence). Overall study findings and caveats: Candidate HPV-specific clones and E7-related TCR motifs grew in tumor during treatment.

Samples were taken several times over chemoradiotherapy. TCRdb keeps only in-frame clones here, not all; method: immunoSEQ multiplex PCR. The repertoire holds under 15,000 clones, with 81% as singletons. This material was collected from a patient who underwent chemoradiotherapy. This TCR came from a human donor with HPV-associated anogenital cancer. J is TRBJ2-7 and V is TRBV7-9; no clear D. CDR3 coding DNA: TGTGCCAGCAGCTATGAACTCTCAGAGGACCACGAGCAGTACTTC. This codes for CASSYELSEDHEQYF.